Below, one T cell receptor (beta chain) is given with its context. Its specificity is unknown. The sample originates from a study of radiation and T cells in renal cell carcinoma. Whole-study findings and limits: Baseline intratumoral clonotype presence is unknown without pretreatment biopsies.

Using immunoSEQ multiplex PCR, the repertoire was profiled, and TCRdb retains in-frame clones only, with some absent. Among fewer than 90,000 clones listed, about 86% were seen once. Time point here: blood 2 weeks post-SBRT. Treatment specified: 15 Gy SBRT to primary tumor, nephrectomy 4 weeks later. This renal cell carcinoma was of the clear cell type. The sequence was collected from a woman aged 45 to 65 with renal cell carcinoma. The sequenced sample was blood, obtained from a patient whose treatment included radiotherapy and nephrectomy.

Here the CDR3 DNA reads TGCGCCAGCAGGCCGGGACACCCTAACACTGAAGCTTTCTTT. Amino acid sequence: CASRPGHPNTEAFF. The V call is TRBV23-1, the J call TRBJ1-1; TRBD1 is a possible D gene (6 bases). TRBV23-1 is given ORF status, its function remaining uncertain. The CDR3 spans 14 residues. Trimming cost V 6 bases and J 2 bases, with 13 bases left between them.